This T cell receptor beta chain appears in the sequencing data of a study of shared clonotypes between healthy human individuals. Overall study results and limits: The four-donor shared clonotypes exceeded non-shared clonotypes in generation probability, with non-shared ones scoring lower.

Notes on this clone: Its antigen is not known.

The germline gives CDR1 LNHNV, CDR2 YYDKDF (reference sequence). V was pared by 4 bases and J by 6 bases, with 13 bases between. The CDR3 runs 13 residues. The table came from immunoSEQ multiplex PCR; TCRdb's copy has only in-frame clones and leaves some out. The data show some 2,500,000 clones, around 90% seen once. V usage is TRBV15 and J usage is TRBJ2-7; no clear D. The TCR sequence derives from a man younger than 35 in good health. Some clones in this sample may be carry-over from other donors' samples. The sample comprised naive CD4+ T cells from PBMCs. Specified subset: CD45RA+ positively selected. As DNA, the CDR3 is TGTGCCACCAGCACACACCCCGGGCGCGAGCAGTACTTC. It codes for CATSTHPGREQYF.